This TCR beta chain is drawn from a study of human T cells and chemical hapten exposure. On the study more broadly: There were per-sample TCR yield variations, arising mainly from small pooled library volume differences. The study's findings and limits: Alopecia affected the donors, so their immune response may differ from healthy people's.

This clonotype was seen only a few times. Its target is unknown. Within the library, unique molecular identifiers were attached to each individual cDNA molecule. TCRdb called the RACE reads again in MiXCR, with one record for every CDR3 protein. The sample carries approximately 400,000 distinct CDR3 sequences, 4.8% recorded once. Time point reported: patch test 1, 2 weeks after DPC sensitization. Treatment reported: therapeutic diphenylcyclopropenone sensitization with weekly scalp DPC. Trimming took 6 bases from V and 0 from J; bases not matched to a gene: 2. CDR1 and CDR2 (germline): KGHSH, LQKENI. CDR3 length: 14 amino acids.

The chain employs TRBV18 and TRBJ1-5; 7 positions match TRBD1. This clonotype was obtained from a woman aged 45-65 years with alopecia areata. Some clones in this sample may be carry-over from other donors' samples. Material: whole blood, obtained in connection with sensitization to the hapten diphenylcyclopropenone (DPC). CDR3 nucleotides: TGTGCCAGCTCGACAGGGATTAGCAATCAGCCCCAGCATTTT. Its translation: CASSTGISNQPQHF.